This T cell receptor beta chain was identified in a study of T-cell memory formation after mild COVID-19. Study results and limitations: CD4/CD8 balance held among clones contracting day 15 to 85, and later expanders leaned CD4+. The pre-infection memory compartment contained some responding clones, suggesting cross-reactive memory joined.

Trimming removed 2 bases from V and 3 bases from J, with 11 bases in between. The CDR3 length is 14 residues. CDR1 and CDR2 from the germline V gene are SGHNT and YYREEE (reference sequence). TCRdb reprocessed the 5' RACE reads with MiXCR, giving one entry per CDR3 protein. The sample has 300,000 to 400,000 distinct CDR3 sequences, around 27% seen once. With regard to this clonotype: What it recognizes is unknown.

The rearrangement uses TRBV5-4 and TRBJ1-1; perhaps TRBD1 as D (6 bases). What was sequenced was PBMCs or a T cell subset sorted from them (not recorded which). This TCR was sampled from an adult woman who had mild COVID-19 (a few samples of this study predate the infection). Cell type and time point are not known. In DNA form, the CDR3 reads TGTGCCAGCAGCTTCGGACAGCAGTACACTGAAGCTTTCTTT. It translates to CASSFGQQYTEAFF. The whole variable domain, filled in from reference TRBV5-4 and TRBJ1-1, reads ETGVTQSPTHLIKTRGQQVTLRCSSQSGHNTVSWYQQALGQGPQFIFQYYREEENGRGNFPPRFSGLQFPNYSSELNVNALELDDSALYLCASSFGQQYTEAFFGQGTRLTVV.